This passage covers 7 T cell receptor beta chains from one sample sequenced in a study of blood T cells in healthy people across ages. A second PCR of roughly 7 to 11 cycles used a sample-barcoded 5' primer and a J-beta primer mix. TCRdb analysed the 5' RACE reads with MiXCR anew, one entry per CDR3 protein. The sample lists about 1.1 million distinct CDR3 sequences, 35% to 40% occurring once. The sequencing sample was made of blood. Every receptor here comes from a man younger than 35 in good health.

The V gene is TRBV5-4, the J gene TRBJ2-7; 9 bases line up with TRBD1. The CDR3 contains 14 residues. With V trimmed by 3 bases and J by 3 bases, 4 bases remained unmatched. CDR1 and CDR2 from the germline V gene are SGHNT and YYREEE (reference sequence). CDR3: CASSSMTGGYEQYF. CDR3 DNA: TGTGCCAGCAGCTCGATGACAGGGGGCTACGAGCAGTACTTC.

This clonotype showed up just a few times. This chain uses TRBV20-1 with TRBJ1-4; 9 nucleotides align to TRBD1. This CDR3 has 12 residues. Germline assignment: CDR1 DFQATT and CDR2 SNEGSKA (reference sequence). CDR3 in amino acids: CSTRTGDEKLFF. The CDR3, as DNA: TGCAGCACCCGGACAGGGGATGAAAAACTGTTTTTT.

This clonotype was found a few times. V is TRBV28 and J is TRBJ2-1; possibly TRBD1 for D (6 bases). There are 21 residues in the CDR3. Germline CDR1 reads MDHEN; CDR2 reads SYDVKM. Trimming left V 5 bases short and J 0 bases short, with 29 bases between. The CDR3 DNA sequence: TGTGCCAGCAGTCACACCTCCGCCTGGCCGCCAGCGGACAGCTCCTACAATGAGCAGTTCTTC. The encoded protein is CASSHTSAWPPADSSYNEQFF.

CDR3 sequence reads: CASSDGTAGDHEKLFF. The CDR3, as DNA: TGTGCCAGCAGCGACGGGACAGCGGGGGACCATGAAAAACTGTTTTTT. This sequence joins TRBV7-9 and TRBJ1-4; 7 nucleotides align to TRBD1. Germline-derived CDR1 and CDR2 are SEHNR and FQNEAQ (reference sequence). The CDR3 spans 16 residues. J was trimmed by 6 bases and V by 5 bases; bases with no gene match: 12. The full variable domain, rest sourced from reference TRBV7-9 and TRBJ1-4, is DTGVSQNPRHKITKRGQNVTFRCDPISEHNRLYWYRQTLGQGPEFLTYFQNEAQLEKSRLLSDRFSAERPKGSFSTLEIQRTEQGDSAMYLCASSDGTAGDHEKLFFGSGTQLSVL.

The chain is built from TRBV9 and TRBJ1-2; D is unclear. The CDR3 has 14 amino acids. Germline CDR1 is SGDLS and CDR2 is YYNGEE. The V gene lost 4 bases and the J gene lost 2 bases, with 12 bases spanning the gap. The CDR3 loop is CASSTHDGNYGYTF. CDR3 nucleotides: TGTGCCAGCAGCACCCATGACGGGAACTATGGCTACACCTTC.

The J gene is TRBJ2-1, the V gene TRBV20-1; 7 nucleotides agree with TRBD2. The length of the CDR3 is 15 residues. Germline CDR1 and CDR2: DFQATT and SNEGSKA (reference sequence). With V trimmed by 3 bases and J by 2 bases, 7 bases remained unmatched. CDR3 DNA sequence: TGCAGTGCTAGGAGTGCTAGCGGCCCCTACAATGAGCAGTTCTTC. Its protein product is CSARSASGPYNEQFF.

As DNA, the CDR3 is TGTGCCAGCAGGGACAGGGAATGGGAAAGCAATCAGCCCCAGCATTTT. Residues: CASRDREWESNQPQHF. The V call is TRBV2, the J call TRBJ1-5; 8 bases map to TRBD1. The length of the CDR3 is 16 residues. Unmatched junction bases numbered 8, after V lost 6 bases and J lost 1 base. CDR1 is SNHLY and CDR2 is FYNNEI in the germline V gene.